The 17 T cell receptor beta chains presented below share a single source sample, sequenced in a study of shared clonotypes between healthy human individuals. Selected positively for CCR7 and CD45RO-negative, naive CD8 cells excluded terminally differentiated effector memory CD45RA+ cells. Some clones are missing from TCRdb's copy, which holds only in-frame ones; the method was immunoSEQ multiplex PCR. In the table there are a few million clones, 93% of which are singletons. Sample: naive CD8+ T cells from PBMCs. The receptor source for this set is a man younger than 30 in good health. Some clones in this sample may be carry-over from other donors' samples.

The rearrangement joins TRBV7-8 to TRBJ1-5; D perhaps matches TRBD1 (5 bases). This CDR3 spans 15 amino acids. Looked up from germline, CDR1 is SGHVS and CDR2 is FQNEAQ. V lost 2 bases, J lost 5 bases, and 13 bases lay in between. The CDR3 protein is CASSLRVEGDQPQHF. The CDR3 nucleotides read TGTGCCAGCAGCTTAAGGGTGGAAGGGGATCAGCCCCAGCATTTT.

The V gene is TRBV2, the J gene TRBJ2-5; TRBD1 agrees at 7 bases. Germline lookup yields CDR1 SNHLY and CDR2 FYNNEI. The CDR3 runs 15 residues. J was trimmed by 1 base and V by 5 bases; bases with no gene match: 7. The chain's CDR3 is CASSSFGTVQETQYF. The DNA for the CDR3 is TGTGCCAGCAGTAGCTTCGGGACAGTCCAAGAGACCCAGTACTTC.

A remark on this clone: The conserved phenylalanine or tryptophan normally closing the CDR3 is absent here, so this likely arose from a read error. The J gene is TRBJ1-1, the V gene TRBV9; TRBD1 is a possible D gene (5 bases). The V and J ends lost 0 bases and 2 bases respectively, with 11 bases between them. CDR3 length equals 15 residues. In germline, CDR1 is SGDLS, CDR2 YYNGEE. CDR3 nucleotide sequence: TGTGCCAGCAGCGTAGGAGGGGCCATAAACACTGAAGCTTTCCTT. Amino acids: CASSVGGAINTEAFL.

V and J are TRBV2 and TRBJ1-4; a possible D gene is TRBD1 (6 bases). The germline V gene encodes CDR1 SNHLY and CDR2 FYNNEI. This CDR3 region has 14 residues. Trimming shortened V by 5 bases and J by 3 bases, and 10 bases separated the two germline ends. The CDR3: CASSRGASNEKLFF. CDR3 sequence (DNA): TGTGCCAGCAGTAGGGGGGCTTCTAATGAAAAACTGTTTTTT.

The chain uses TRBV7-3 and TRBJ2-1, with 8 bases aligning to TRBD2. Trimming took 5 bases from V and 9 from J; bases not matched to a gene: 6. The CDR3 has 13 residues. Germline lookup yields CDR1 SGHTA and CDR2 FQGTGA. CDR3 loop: CASSPGTSSEQFF. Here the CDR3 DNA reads TGTGCCAGCAGCCCCGGGACTAGTAGTGAGCAGTTCTTC.

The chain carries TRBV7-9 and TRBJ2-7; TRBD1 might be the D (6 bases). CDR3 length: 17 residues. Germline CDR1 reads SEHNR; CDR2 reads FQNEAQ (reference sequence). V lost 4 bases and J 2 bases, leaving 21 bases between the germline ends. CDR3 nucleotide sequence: TGTGCCAGCAGCTCAAAATTACACAGGACAGACGCCTACGAGCAGTACTTC. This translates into CASSSKLHRTDAYEQYF.

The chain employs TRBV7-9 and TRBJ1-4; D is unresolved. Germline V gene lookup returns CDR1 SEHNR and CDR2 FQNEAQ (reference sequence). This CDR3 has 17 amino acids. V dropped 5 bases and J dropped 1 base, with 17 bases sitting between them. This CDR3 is CASSRYVREGTNEKLFF. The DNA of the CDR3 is TGTGCCAGCAGCCGTTACGTGCGGGAAGGAACTAATGAAAAACTGTTTTTT.

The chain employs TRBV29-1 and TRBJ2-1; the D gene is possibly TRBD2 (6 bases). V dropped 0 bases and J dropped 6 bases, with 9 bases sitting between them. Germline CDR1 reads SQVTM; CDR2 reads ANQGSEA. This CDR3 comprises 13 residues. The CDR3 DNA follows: TGCAGCGTTGAAGATCTACTAGCCAATGAGCAGTTCTTC. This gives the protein CSVEDLLANEQFF.

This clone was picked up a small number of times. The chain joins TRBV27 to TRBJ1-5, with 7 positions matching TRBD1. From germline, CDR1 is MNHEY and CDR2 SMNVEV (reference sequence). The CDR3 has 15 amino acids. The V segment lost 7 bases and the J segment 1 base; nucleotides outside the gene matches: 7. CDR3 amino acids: CASNPDRRSNQPQHF. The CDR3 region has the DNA TGTGCCAGCAACCCGGACAGGAGAAGCAATCAGCCCCAGCATTTT.

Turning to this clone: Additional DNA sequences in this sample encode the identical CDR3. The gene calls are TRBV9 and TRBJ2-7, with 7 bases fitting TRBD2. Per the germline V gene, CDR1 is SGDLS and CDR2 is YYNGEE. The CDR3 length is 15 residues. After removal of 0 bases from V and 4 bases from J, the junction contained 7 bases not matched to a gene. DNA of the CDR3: TGTGCCAGCAGCGTAGCGGCTAGCGGACTTTACGAGCAGTACTTC. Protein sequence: CASSVAASGLYEQYF. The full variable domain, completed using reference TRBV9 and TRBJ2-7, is DSGVTQTPKHLITATGQRVTLRCSPRSGDLSVYWYQQSLDQGLQFLIQYYNGEERAKGNILERFSAQQFPDLHSELNLSSLELGDSALYFCASSVAASGLYEQYFGPGTRLTVT.

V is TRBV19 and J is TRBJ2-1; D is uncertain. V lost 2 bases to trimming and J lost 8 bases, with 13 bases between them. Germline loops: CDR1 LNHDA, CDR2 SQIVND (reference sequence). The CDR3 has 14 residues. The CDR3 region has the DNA TGTGCCAGTAGTATAACGGCAGGTCACGATGAGCAGTTCTTC. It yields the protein CASSITAGHDEQFF.

DNA for the CDR3: TGTGCCAGCAGTTTATTCGGCAGGGGGGGAGACGGTCAGCCCCAGCATTTT. It specifies CASSLFGRGGDGQPQHF. The rearrangement joins TRBV27 to TRBJ1-5, with 7 bases identical to TRBD1. V gave up 1 base and J gave up 6 bases; unmatched junction bases: 12. The CDR3 is made up of 17 amino acids. CDR1 is MNHEY, CDR2 SMNVEV, per germline (reference sequence).

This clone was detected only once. CDR3: CASSLSGGPGGEQYF. The CDR3 nucleotides are TGTGCCAGCAGCTTGTCGGGCGGGCCTGGGGGTGAGCAGTACTTC. V usage is TRBV5-4 and J usage is TRBJ2-7; D tentatively reads TRBD1 or TRBD2 (5 bases each). V lost 1 base and J lost 7, with 18 bases in between. There are 15 residues in the CDR3. Looked up from germline, CDR1 is SGHNT and CDR2 is YYREEE (reference sequence).

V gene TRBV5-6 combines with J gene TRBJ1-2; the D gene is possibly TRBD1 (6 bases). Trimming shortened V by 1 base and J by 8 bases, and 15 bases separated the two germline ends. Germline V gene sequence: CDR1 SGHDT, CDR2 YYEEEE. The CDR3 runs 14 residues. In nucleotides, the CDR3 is TGTGCCAGCAGCTTGTTTCCGGGGGCGAGGGGCTACACCTTC. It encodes CASSLFPGARGYTF. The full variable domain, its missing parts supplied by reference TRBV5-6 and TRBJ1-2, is DAGVTQSPTHLIKTRGQQVTLRCSPKSGHDTVSWYQQALGQGPQFIFQYYEEEERQRGNFPDRFSGHQFPNYSSELNVNALLLGDSALYLCASSLFPGARGYTFGSGTRLTVV.

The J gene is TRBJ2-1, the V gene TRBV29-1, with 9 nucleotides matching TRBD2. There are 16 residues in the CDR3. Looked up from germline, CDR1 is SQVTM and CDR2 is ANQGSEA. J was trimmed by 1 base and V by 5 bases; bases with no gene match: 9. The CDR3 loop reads CSVPLAGADSYNEQFF. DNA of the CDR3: TGCAGCGTTCCCTTAGCGGGAGCAGATTCCTACAATGAGCAGTTCTTC.

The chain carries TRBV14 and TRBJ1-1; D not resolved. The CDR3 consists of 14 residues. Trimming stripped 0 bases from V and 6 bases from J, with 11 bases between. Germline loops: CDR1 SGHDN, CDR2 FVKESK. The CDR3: CASSQDLMLPEAFF. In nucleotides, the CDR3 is TGTGCCAGCAGCCAAGATCTAATGTTGCCTGAAGCTTTCTTT.

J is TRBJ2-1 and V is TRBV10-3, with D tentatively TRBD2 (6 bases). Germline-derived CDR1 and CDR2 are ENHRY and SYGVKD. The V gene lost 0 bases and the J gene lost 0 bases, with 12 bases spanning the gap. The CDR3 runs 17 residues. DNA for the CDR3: TGTGCCATCAGTGAGTCCCGCGGGACGACCTCCTACAATGAGCAGTTCTTC. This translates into CAISESRGTTSYNEQFF.